What follows are 16 T cell receptor beta chains derived from one specimen sequenced in a study of blood T cell repertoires in COVID-19. Clones were sequenced by immunoSEQ multiplex PCR, and TCRdb holds only the in-frame ones, with some missing. Of fewer than 200,000 clones listed, about 83% are singletons. The specimen sequenced was PBMCs or T cells enriched from blood (not recorded which). The receptors come from a woman aged 50 to 60 in a cohort exposed to, infected with or recovered from COVID-19 (not recorded which).

This rearrangement joins TRBV5-1 to TRBJ2-3; D is unresolved. The CDR3 covers 13 residues. CDR1 and CDR2 (germline): SGHRS, YFSETQ. The V end lost 2 bases, the J end lost 2 bases, and 6 bases lay between the germline ends. CDR3 sequence: CASSLTNTDTQYF. CDR3 in DNA: TGCGCCAGCAGCTTAACTAACACAGATACGCAGTATTTT.

The CDR3 loop is CASSPLSSYNEQFF. CDR3 bases: TGTGCCAGCAGCCCCCTCTCCTCCTACAATGAGCAGTTCTTC. The chain has TRBV7-9 and TRBJ2-1; D unclear. V lost 5 bases and J lost 0, with 8 bases in between. The CDR3 contains 14 residues. Per germline, CDR1 SEHNR and CDR2 FQNEAQ (reference sequence). Combining the CDR3 with reference TRBV7-9 and TRBJ2-1 gives the whole variable domain DTGVSQNPRHKITKRGQNVTFRCDPISEHNRLYWYRQTLGQGPEFLTYFQNEAQLEKSRLLSDRFSAERPKGSFSTLEIQRTEQGDSAMYLCASSPLSSYNEQFFGPGTRLTVL.

The V gene is TRBV7-2, the J gene TRBJ2-1; D unresolved. This CDR3 comprises 11 residues. Between the trimmed V and J ends, which lost 5 bases and 7 bases, there was a span of 6 bases. The germline gives CDR1 SGHTA, CDR2 FQGNSA. The CDR3, as DNA: TGTGCCAGCAGCCCTAGGAATGAGCAGTTCTTC. This encodes CASSPRNEQFF.

The V gene is TRBV7-8, the J gene TRBJ1-1; TRBD1 aligns across 7 bases. CDR3 length: 14 residues. V shed 3 bases and J 2 bases; nucleotides not matched to a gene: 3. Germline V gene lookup returns CDR1 SGHVS and CDR2 FQNEAQ. CDR3 region: CASSLNRGNTEAFF. CDR3 sequence (DNA): TGTGCCAGCAGCTTGAACAGGGGTAACACTGAAGCTTTCTTT.

This clone turned up a few times. The chain carries TRBV9 and TRBJ2-1, with 10 bases fitting TRBD2. The CDR3 is 15 amino acids. Per the germline V gene, CDR1 is SGDLS and CDR2 is YYNGEE. V lost 4 bases to trimming and J lost 4 bases; unmatched junction nucleotides: 5. CDR3 in amino acids: CASSTGLATYNEQFF. CDR3 DNA sequence: TGTGCCAGCAGCACGGGACTAGCGACGTACAATGAGCAGTTCTTC.

The rearrangement joins TRBV18 to TRBJ1-5; D is uncertain. The CDR3 contains 12 residues. Per germline, CDR1 KGHSH and CDR2 LQKENI. The germline V and J ends were trimmed by 3 bases and 4 bases, with 4 bases remaining between them. The CDR3 sequence: CASSPGNQPQHF. For the CDR3, the DNA is TGTGCCAGCTCACCCGGGAATCAGCCCCAGCATTTT.

This clone has a count of ten or more. CDR3 nucleotide sequence: TGTGCCAGTAGCCAAACACCGGGAAGCACTAACTATGGCTACACCTTC. Residues: CASSQTPGSTNYGYTF. This chain links TRBV19 with TRBJ1-2, with unresolved D. This CDR3 is 16 amino acids long. From germline, CDR1 is LNHDA and CDR2 SQIVND (reference sequence). V was pared by 6 bases and J by 0 bases, with 17 bases between. Complete variable domain (other parts from reference TRBV19 and TRBJ1-2): DGGITQSPKYLFRKEGQNVTLSCEQNLNHDAMYWYRQDPGQGLRLIYYSQIVNDFQKGDIAEGYSVSREKKESFPLTVTSAQKNPTAFYLCASSQTPGSTNYGYTFGSGTRLTVV.

The chain couples TRBV5-4 to TRBJ2-7; TRBD1 matches at 8 bases. Germline V gene data show CDR1 as SGHNT and CDR2 as YYREEE (reference sequence). V gave up 4 bases and J gave up 5 bases; unmatched junction bases: 2. The CDR3 runs 12 residues. The CDR3 protein is CASSEDRDEQYF. CDR3 nucleotides: TGTGCCAGCAGCGAGGACAGGGACGAGCAGTACTTC. The full variable domain, completed using reference TRBV5-4 and TRBJ2-7, is ETGVTQSPTHLIKTRGQQVTLRCSSQSGHNTVSWYQQALGQGPQFIFQYYREEENGRGNFPPRFSGLQFPNYSSELNVNALELDDSALYLCASSEDRDEQYFGPGTRLTVT.

The chain employs TRBV12-3 or TRBV12-4 and TRBJ1-3; D might be TRBD1 (5 bases). Trimming pared 6 bases from V and 6 bases from J, leaving 6 bases between. The CDR3 consists of 11 residues. The CDR3 loop reads CASRGENTIYF. The CDR3 DNA reads TGTGCCAGCAGAGGGGAAAACACCATATATTTT.

CDR3 residues: CASSQGGSRGARDTQYF. In DNA form, the CDR3 reads TGTGCCAGCAGCCAAGGGGGCAGCCGGGGGGCGAGAGATACGCAGTATTTT. The genes are TRBV3-1 (or the pseudogene TRBV3-2) and TRBJ2-3; TRBD2 might be the D (7 bases). CDR1 is LGHDT and CDR2 is YNNKEL in the germline V gene (reference sequence). The CDR3 spans 17 residues. Deletions cut 1 base from V and 5 bases from J, with 19 bases between.

This chain uses TRBV28 with TRBJ2-2; 9 bases are shared with TRBD2. The CDR3 extends over 17 amino acids. V was pared by 5 bases and J by 5 bases, with 12 bases of the junction left unmatched. CDR1 is MDHEN and CDR2 is SYDVKM in the germline V gene. CDR3 loop: CASSRLEREEYTGELFF. The CDR3 DNA reads TGTGCCAGCAGTCGACTCGAGCGGGAGGAGTATACCGGGGAGCTGTTTTTT.

This clone was seen many times. The genes are TRBV7-9 and TRBJ2-3; 8 bases line up with TRBD2. Germline lookup yields CDR1 SEHNR and CDR2 FQNEAQ (reference sequence). J gave up 0 bases and V 4 bases, and 6 bases lay outside the gene matches. The CDR3 spans 16 residues. The CDR3 DNA is TGTGCCAGCAGCTCCCGCATAGCGGGGAGCACAGATACGCAGTATTTT. Translating gives CASSSRIAGSTDTQYF.

The chain employs TRBV6-5 and TRBJ1-2; unclear D gene. The CDR3 spans 14 residues. V shed 7 bases and J shed 2 bases, with 14 bases lying between them. Germline V CDR1 and CDR2: MNHEY, SVGAGI. The CDR3 bases are TGTGCCAGCACATTTGGAGGGCTCAACTATGGCTACACCTTC. Its protein product is CASTFGGLNYGYTF.

V and J are TRBV5-4 and TRBJ2-2, with 15 bases aligning to TRBD2. This CDR3 spans 16 amino acids. With 4 bases clipped from V and 6 bases from J, the junction kept 4 bases outside the gene matches. Germline V gene lookup returns CDR1 SGHNT and CDR2 YYREEE (reference sequence). CDR3 protein: CASSQGLAGGPGELFF. DNA for the CDR3: TGTGCCAGCAGCCAGGGACTAGCGGGGGGCCCCGGGGAGCTGTTTTTT.

The chain recombines TRBV6-4 with TRBJ1-5; no definite D call. The CDR3 spans 11 residues. Germline lookup yields CDR1 MRHNA and CDR2 SNTAGT. Trimming stripped 11 bases from V and 8 bases from J, with 13 bases between. CDR3 DNA sequence: TGTGCCCCCCGGGAGGGAAAGCCCCAGCATTTT. Residues: CAPREGKPQHF.

The gene calls are TRBV19 and TRBJ1-2; 7 bases are shared with TRBD1. The junction had 16 bases not matched to a gene; V was cut back by 4 bases and J by 8 bases. CDR3 length equals 16 residues. The germline V gene has CDR1 LNHDA and CDR2 SQIVND (reference sequence). The CDR3 loop reads CASSTGQRQGISGYTF. DNA of the CDR3: TGTGCCAGTAGTACCGGTCAGAGACAGGGTATCTCAGGCTACACCTTC.